Described below is a single T cell receptor (beta chain) sequence and its context. As yet, its antigen is unknown. The data derive from a study of metastatic and nonmetastatic thyroid tumors. The wider study: Malignant and benign thyroid patients had repertoires compared in peripheral blood and tumor or nodule tissue.

None of the patients had undergone any treatment ahead of thyroid surgery. Study-wide points: TCR beta diversity was reportedly significantly higher in malignant thyroid tumors than benign nodules, in blood and tumor.

The V gene's germline CDR1 is SGHDN and CDR2 FVKESK. V dropped 4 bases and J dropped 5 bases, with 17 bases sitting between them. CDR3 length equals 16 residues. Original methodology: In papillary thyroid cancer, a distant-metastasis classifier was built using CDR3 differences across clinicopathological groups. Via MiXCR, TCRdb re-called the PCR reads. These V and J calls are TCRdb output, not the study's own analysis. Among about 40,000 clones listed, about a sixth were seen once. Sequencing was done on a sample of blood. The chain uses TRBV14 and TRBJ1-4; D unclear. This TCR was recovered from a female donor with papillary thyroid cancer or a benign thyroid nodule (not recorded which). Some clones in this sample may be carry-over from other donors' samples. DNA for the CDR3: TGTGCCAGCAGCCGACCAGGCGGAGGGTCGAATGAAAAACTGTTTTTT. Translation gives CASSRPGGGSNEKLFF.